This TCR beta chain was recovered during a study of shared clonotypes between healthy human individuals. The wider study: Donors had three CD4 naive, three CD4 memory, two CD8 naive and one CD8 memory plate apiece.

Study conclusions and caveats: Relative to their counterparts shared across all four donors, non-shared clonotypes exhibited diminished generation probabilities.

Some clones are missing from TCRdb's copy, which holds only in-frame ones; the method was immunoSEQ multiplex PCR. The sample has about 2 million clones; over 85% are singletons. V was clipped by 5 bases and J by 2 bases, with 13 bases between them. Per germline, CDR1 ENHRY and CDR2 SYGVKD. This CDR3 comprises 15 residues. In the case of this clone: Its antigen is still unknown.

Each sample came from a Caucasian adult donor living in Nashville, Tennessee. This sequence was found in a man younger than 35 in good health. The genes are TRBV10-3 and TRBJ1-5; D is perhaps TRBD1 (5 bases). The sequenced sample consisted of naive CD4+ T cells sorted from blood. The subset was: CD45RA+ positively selected. The CDR3 loop is CAISSTGDGNQPQHF. The CDR3 DNA reads as TGTGCCATCAGTTCTACGGGGGACGGCAATCAGCCCCAGCATTTT.